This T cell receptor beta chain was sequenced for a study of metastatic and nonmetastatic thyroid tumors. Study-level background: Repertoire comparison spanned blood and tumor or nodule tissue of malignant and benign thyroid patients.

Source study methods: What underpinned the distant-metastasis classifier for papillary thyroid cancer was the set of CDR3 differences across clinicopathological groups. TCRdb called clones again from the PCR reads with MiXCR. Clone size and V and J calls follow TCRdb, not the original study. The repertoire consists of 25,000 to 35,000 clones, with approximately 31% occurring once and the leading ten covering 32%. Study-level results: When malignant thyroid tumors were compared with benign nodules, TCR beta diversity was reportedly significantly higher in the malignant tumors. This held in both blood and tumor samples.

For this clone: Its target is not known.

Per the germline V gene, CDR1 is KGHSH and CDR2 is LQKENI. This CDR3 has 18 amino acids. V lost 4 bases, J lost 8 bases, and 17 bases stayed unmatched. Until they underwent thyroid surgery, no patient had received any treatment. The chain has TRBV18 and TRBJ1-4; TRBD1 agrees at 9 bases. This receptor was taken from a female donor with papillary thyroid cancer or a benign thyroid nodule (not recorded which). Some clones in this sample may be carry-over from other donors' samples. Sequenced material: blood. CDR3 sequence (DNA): TGTGCCAGCTCACTGACCGGGGACAGGGCATTTGGAGTCGAAAAACTGTTTTTT. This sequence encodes CASSLTGDRAFGVEKLFF.